This TCR beta chain comes out of a study of graft-versus-host responses after intestinal transplantation. About the research overall: Anti-thymocyte globulin induction preceded about 3 years of tacrolimus and steroid maintenance in all recipients.

The method was immunoSEQ multiplex PCR; TCRdb's version includes in-frame clones alone and lacks a portion of them. The sample records about 19,000 clones, around 40% being singletons. The clonotype was recovered from a human patient who was an organ donor for intestinal transplantation. The material sequenced was alloreactive CD4+ T cells from a mixed lymphocyte reaction culture, taken before transplantation. Subset described: CFSE-low proliferating T cells sorted from approximately six-day pre-transplant mixed lymphocyte reaction (GvH or HvG direction).

CDR3 bases: TGTGCTAGTGGTTTGGTACCCAATAAGGTACTAGCGGGAGGAATCTACGAGCAGTACTTC. Residues: CASGLVPNKVLAGGIYEQYF. The chain recombines TRBV12-5 with TRBJ2-5, with 12 bases aligning to TRBD2. With the DNA end fitting TRBJ2-7 better, the J assignment may be wrong. Germline CDR1 reads LGHNT; CDR2 reads FRNRAP. This CDR3 has 20 amino acids.